These 16 T cell receptor beta chains originate from one sample sequenced in a study of cytomegalovirus exposure and HLA in healthy donors. Researchers ran the PCR with 60 Vbeta and 13 Jbeta primers. Sequencing used immunoSEQ multiplex PCR; TCRdb keeps in-frame clones, though not all of them. The table records 160,000 or so clones, about three quarters of them present only once. Material for sequencing was PBMCs. Receptors originate from a man aged 35 to 55 in good health and CMV-seronegative.

This sequence joins TRBV27 and TRBJ1-2; TRBD1 matches at 7 bases. Germline V gene data show CDR1 as MNHEY and CDR2 as SMNVEV (reference sequence). The CDR3 contains 14 residues. The V gene end was trimmed by 5 bases and the J gene end by 8 bases; junction bases not matched to a gene: 11. The CDR3 loop reads CASSVTTGAGGYTF. CDR3 coding DNA: TGTGCCAGCAGTGTAACTACAGGGGCGGGAGGCTACACCTTC.

A few counts support this clone. CDR3 DNA: TGTGCCAGCAGGGAGGGGACAGGGACCGGGGAGCTGTTTTTT. Its protein is CASREGTGTGELFF. V gene TRBV2 combines with J gene TRBJ2-2, with 9 bases identical to TRBD1. The CDR3 extends over 14 amino acids. V trimming: 6 bases; J trimming: 5 bases; junction bases outside the gene matches: 4. Per germline, CDR1 SNHLY and CDR2 FYNNEI.

The CDR3 DNA sequence: TGTGCCACCAGCACCCGGGGGACTAGCGGGGAGACCCAGTACTTC. Translation gives CATSTRGTSGETQYF. This chain links TRBV15 with TRBJ2-5; TRBD2 matches 12 bases. Per the germline V gene, CDR1 is LNHNV and CDR2 is YYDKDF (reference sequence). V shed 4 bases, J shed 5 bases, and the junction held 5 bases outside the gene matches. The CDR3 has 15 amino acids.

The DNA of the CDR3 is TGTGCCAGCAGTCTGGACAACTCCTACGAGCAGTACTTC. This codes for CASSLDNSYEQYF. The chain uses TRBV6-5 and TRBJ2-7; D is perhaps TRBD1 (5 bases). Germline assignment: CDR1 MNHEY and CDR2 SVGAGI. The CDR3 is 13 residues long. Trimming stripped 5 bases from V and 0 bases from J, with 8 bases between.

This clone was seen a handful of times. This rearrangement joins TRBV10-3 to TRBJ2-5; 11 nucleotides agree with TRBD1. Trimming took 10 bases from V and 1 from J; bases not matched to a gene: 8. From germline, CDR1 is ENHRY and CDR2 SYGVKD. The CDR3 has 15 residues. The CDR3 DNA reads TGTGCCACGACCGGGACAGGGGGTTTCCAAGAGACCCAGTACTTC. It translates to CATTGTGGFQETQYF.

The chain employs TRBV7-2 and TRBJ2-1, with D perhaps TRBD1 (5 bases). The V end lost 1 base, the J end lost 7 bases, and 11 bases lay between the germline ends. The CDR3 is 14 amino acids. Germline V CDR1 and CDR2: SGHTA, FQGNSA. For the CDR3, the DNA is TGTGCCAGCAGCTTAGGCGTGGCAGGGAATGAGCAGTTCTTC. It encodes CASSLGVAGNEQFF.

The rearrangement joins TRBV6-6 to TRBJ1-3; TRBD1 is a possible D gene (5 bases). CDR1 and CDR2 from the germline V gene are MNHNY and SVGAGI (reference sequence). CDR3 length: 14 residues. Trimming left V 11 bases short and J 0 bases short, with 14 bases between. The CDR3 coding sequence is TGTGCCGGCTCTACAGGCATCTCTGGAAACACCATATATTTT. Encoded protein: CAGSTGISGNTIYF.

This clone was seen only once. The chain uses TRBV5-1 and TRBJ2-7, with 12 bases fitting TRBD1. CDR3 length: 19 residues. CDR1 is SGHRS and CDR2 is YFSETQ in the germline V gene. After removal of 4 bases from V and 4 bases from J, the junction contained 18 bases not matched to a gene. CDR3 nucleotides: TGCGCCAGCAGCATACCCGGGACAGGGGGCGTCGAAGGAAATTACGAGCAGTACTTC. It specifies CASSIPGTGGVEGNYEQYF. Using reference TRBV5-1 and TRBJ2-7 for the parts outside the CDR3, the full variable domain is KAGVTQTPRYLIKTRGQQVTLSCSPISGHRSVSWYQQTPGQGLQFLFEYFSETQRNKGNFPGRFSGRQFSNSRSEMNVSTLELGDSALYLCASSIPGTGGVEGNYEQYFGPGTRLTVT.

The chain is built from TRBV11-2 and TRBJ2-5; D possibly corresponds to TRBD2 (5 bases). CDR1 and CDR2 (germline): SGHAT, FQNNGV. The CDR3 loop spans 16 amino acids. The V end was cut by 0 bases, the J end by 5 bases, with 16 bases between. CDR3 region: CASSLDEYREGETQYF. The CDR3 nucleotides read TGTGCCAGCAGCTTAGATGAGTACCGGGAAGGGGAGACCCAGTACTTC. The variable domain in full, with the rest retrieved from reference TRBV11-2 and TRBJ2-5, is EAGVAQSPRYKIIEKRQSVAFWCNPISGHATLYWYQQILGQGPKLLIQFQNNGVVDDSQLPKDRFSAERLKGVDSTLKIQPAKLEDSAVYLCASSLDEYREGETQYFGPGTRLLVL.

The rearrangement links TRBV10-1 to TRBJ1-1; a weak D match, TRBD1 (5 bases). Deletions cut 2 bases from V and 4 bases from J, with 8 bases between. CDR1 and CDR2 from the germline V gene are WNHNN and SYGVQD (reference sequence). The CDR3 has 13 amino acids. The CDR3 is CASSEERGTEAFF. CDR3 nucleotides: TGCGCCAGCAGTGAGGAAAGGGGCACTGAAGCTTTCTTT.

The CDR3, as DNA: TGTGCCAGCAGCGTATCAGCGAGGGTACAGGGCCGGAATGAGCAGTTCTTC. It codes for CASSVSARVQGRNEQFF. The V and J genes are TRBV9 and TRBJ2-1; a possible D gene is TRBD1 (6 bases). Deletions cut 1 base from V and 7 bases from J, with 21 bases between. The CDR3 loop spans 17 amino acids. CDR1 SGDLS and CDR2 YYNGEE come from the germline V gene.

The genes are TRBV2 and TRBJ1-5, with a possible D match to TRBD1 (5 bases). The CDR3 is 15 amino acids. CDR1 and CDR2 (germline): SNHLY, FYNNEI. The germline V and J ends were trimmed by 1 base and 2 bases, with 9 bases remaining between them. The CDR3 DNA reads as TGTGCCAGCAGTGAAGAGGGGCTTCGCAATCAGCCCCAGCATTTT. Translation gives CASSEEGLRNQPQHF.

This clone appeared once. The chain joins TRBV15 to TRBJ2-1; D is perhaps TRBD2 (6 bases). Germline V gene sequence: CDR1 LNHNV, CDR2 YYDKDF (reference sequence). The V and J ends lost 1 base and 5 bases respectively, with 9 bases between them. The CDR3 has 14 residues. Here the CDR3 reads CATSRGREHNEQFF. Written as DNA, the CDR3 is TGTGCCACCAGCAGAGGACGGGAGCACAATGAGCAGTTCTTC.

The rearrangement uses TRBV25-1 and TRBJ1-5, with D perhaps TRBD1 (5 bases). The CDR3 totals 14 residues. The V gene's germline CDR1 is MGHDK and CDR2 SYGVNS. Trimming removed 2 bases from V and 7 bases from J, with 12 bases in between. The CDR3 nucleotides are TGTGCCAGCAGTGAAGGGGCAGGGATCCAGCCCCAGCATTTT. The encoded protein is CASSEGAGIQPQHF.

This clone was seen just once. The J gene is TRBJ1-2, the V gene TRBV7-2; 8 nucleotides align to TRBD1. CDR3 length equals 14 residues. The V gene end was trimmed by 6 bases and the J gene end by 6 bases; junction bases not matched to a gene: 9. Per germline, CDR1 SGHTA and CDR2 FQGNSA. The chain's CDR3 is CASSFQGAADGYTF. The CDR3 DNA is TGTGCCAGCAGTTTCCAGGGGGCTGCGGATGGCTACACCTTC.

In this sample, this clone turned up a few times. The genes are TRBV11-3 and TRBJ1-2; 7 bases match TRBD1. This CDR3 contains 14 residues. The V and J ends lost 8 bases and 6 bases, in that order; junction bases with no gene match: 12. CDR1 is SGHNT and CDR2 is YENEEA in the germline V gene. The CDR3 nucleotides read TGTGCCAGCGCCCCGGACAGGTCAAGAGATGGCTACACCTTC. This gives the protein CASAPDRSRDGYTF.